One and the same sample provided the 2 T cell receptor beta chains below, sequenced in a study of cytomegalovirus exposure and HLA in healthy donors. Amplification used 60 Vbeta primers and 13 Jbeta primers. Profiling relied on immunoSEQ multiplex PCR, and the TCRdb table lists in-frame clones only, not all of them. The table records about 280,000 clones, approximately 90% of them present only once. The source material was PBMCs. All receptors come from a woman aged 18 to 35 in good health and CMV-seronegative.

This chain uses TRBV21-1 with TRBJ1-5; the table's D gene call, TRBD1, was not cross checked with the DNA. TRBV21-1 is tagged as a pseudogene. There are 17 residues in the CDR3. The CDR3 here is CASTYGSGTLSNQPQHF. The CDR3 DNA follows: TGTGCCAGCACATACGGATCCGGGACACTTAGCAATCAGCCCCAGCATTTT.

This rearrangement joins TRBV7-9 to TRBJ1-1, with D hard to call. The germline gives CDR1 SEHNR, CDR2 FQNEAQ (reference sequence). The CDR3 contains 14 residues. V lost 3 bases and J lost 1, with 9 bases in between. This CDR3 is CASSFSSTNTEAFF. For the CDR3, the DNA is TGTGCCAGCAGCTTCTCAAGCACGAACACTGAAGCTTTCTTT.